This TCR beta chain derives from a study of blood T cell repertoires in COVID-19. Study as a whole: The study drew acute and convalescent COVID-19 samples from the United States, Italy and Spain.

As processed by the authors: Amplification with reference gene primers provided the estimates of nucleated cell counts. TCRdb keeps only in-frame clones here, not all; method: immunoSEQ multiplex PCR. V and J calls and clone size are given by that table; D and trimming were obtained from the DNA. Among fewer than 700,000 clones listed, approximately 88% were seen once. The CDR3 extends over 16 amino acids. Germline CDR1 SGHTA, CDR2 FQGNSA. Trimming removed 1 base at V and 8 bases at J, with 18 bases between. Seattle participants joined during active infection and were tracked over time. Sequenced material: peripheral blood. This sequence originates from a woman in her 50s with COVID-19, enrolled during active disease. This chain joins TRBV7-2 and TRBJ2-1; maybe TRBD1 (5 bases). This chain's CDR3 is CASSLGAPTTGYEQFF. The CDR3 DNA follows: TGTGCCAGCAGCTTAGGTGCTCCAACAACAGGTTATGAGCAGTTCTTC.